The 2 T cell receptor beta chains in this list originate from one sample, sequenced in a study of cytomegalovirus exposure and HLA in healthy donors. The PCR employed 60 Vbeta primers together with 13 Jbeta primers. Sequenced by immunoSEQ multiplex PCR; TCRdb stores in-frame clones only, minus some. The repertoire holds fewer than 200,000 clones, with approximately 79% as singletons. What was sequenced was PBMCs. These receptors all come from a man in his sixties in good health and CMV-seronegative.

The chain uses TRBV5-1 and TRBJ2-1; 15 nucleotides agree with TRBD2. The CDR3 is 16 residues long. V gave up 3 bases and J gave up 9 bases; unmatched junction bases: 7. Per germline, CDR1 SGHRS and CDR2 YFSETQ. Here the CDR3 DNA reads TGCGCCAGCAGCTCGAGGACTAGCGGGAGGGCCTCTGAGCAGTTCTTC. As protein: CASSSRTSGRASEQFF.

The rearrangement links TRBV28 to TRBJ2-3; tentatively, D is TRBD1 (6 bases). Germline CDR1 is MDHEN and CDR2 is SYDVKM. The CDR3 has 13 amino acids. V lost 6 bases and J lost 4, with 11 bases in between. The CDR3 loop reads CASRIQGADTQYF. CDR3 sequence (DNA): TGTGCCAGCAGGATACAGGGTGCAGATACGCAGTATTTT.